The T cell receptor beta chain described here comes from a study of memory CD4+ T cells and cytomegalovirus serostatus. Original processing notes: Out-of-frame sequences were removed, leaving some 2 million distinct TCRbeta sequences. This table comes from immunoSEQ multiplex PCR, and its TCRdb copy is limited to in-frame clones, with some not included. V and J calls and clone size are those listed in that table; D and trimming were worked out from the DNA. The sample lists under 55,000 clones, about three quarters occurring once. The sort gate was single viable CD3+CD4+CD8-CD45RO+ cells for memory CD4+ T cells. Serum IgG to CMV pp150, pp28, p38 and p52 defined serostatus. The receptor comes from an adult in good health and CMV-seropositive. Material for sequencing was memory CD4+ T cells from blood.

CDR3 coding DNA: TGTGCCAGCAGGTCTACAGGGGTGGCCTACAATGAGCAGTTCTTC. This encodes CASRSTGVAYNEQFF. The genes are TRBV6-6 and TRBJ2-1, with 7 bases lining up with TRBD1. The CDR3 totals 15 residues. Looked up from germline, CDR1 is MNHNY and CDR2 is SVGAGI (reference sequence). Losses at the gene ends were 6 bases for V and 2 bases for J; bases not matched to a gene: 7.